This TCR beta chain was sequenced during a study of cytomegalovirus exposure and HLA in healthy donors. Germline CDR1 is SGHRS and CDR2 is YFSETQ. There are 13 residues in the CDR3. Trimming removed 2 bases at V and 6 bases at J, with 9 bases between. In its sample, this clone was seen a few times. PCR was performed using 60 Vbeta and 13 Jbeta primers. The data were produced by immunoSEQ multiplex PCR, yet TCRdb's version contains in-frame clones alone and is incomplete. The sample yields some 120,000 clones, under 85% seen once. The V gene is TRBV5-1, the J gene TRBJ2-1; tentatively, D is TRBD1 (5 bases). The sample comprised PBMCs. The TCR was taken from a woman aged 45-65 years in good health and CMV-seropositive. The CDR3 DNA reads as TGCGCCAGCAGCTTCCTAGACAGCAATGAGCAGTTCTTC. This sequence encodes CASSFLDSNEQFF.